One sample yielded the 32 T cell receptor beta chains listed below, sequenced in a study of T cell responses to AZD1222 COVID-19 vaccine. The protocol was immunoSEQ multiplex PCR, while the TCRdb copy is restricted to in-frame clones and leaves out a portion. The sample records about 150,000 clones, roughly nine tenths being singletons. The material sequenced was peripheral blood, taken on day 0 of AZD1222 vaccination. Receptors originate from an adult in good health.

The rearrangement links TRBV7-9 to TRBJ1-1; TRBD1 is a possible D gene (5 bases). The germline CDR1 and CDR2 sequences are SEHNR and FQNEAQ (reference sequence). The V gene lost 3 bases and the J gene lost 8 bases, with 7 bases spanning the gap. This CDR3 contains 11 residues. CDR3 protein: CASSLTDEAFF. The CDR3 DNA is TGTGCCAGCAGCTTGACAGACGAAGCTTTCTTT.

Here the CDR3 DNA reads TGCGCCAGCAGCCAAGGTGGACTAGCGGGAGGGGGGGCAGATACGCAGTATTTT. Encoded protein: CASSQGGLAGGGADTQYF. The rearrangement links TRBV4-1 to TRBJ2-3; 15 nucleotides line up with TRBD2. The J segment lost 4 bases and the V segment lost 1 base, leaving 6 bases of the junction unmatched. The CDR3 is 18 amino acids. Germline V gives CDR1 MGHRA, CDR2 YSYEKL.

There are a few counts of this clone. The J gene is TRBJ2-2, the V gene TRBV2; tentatively, D is TRBD2 (5 bases). Germline lookup yields CDR1 SNHLY and CDR2 FYNNEI. Trimming removed 6 bases at V and 6 bases at J, with 11 bases between. The CDR3 is 13 amino acids. CDR3 nucleotide sequence: TGTGCCAGCAGGCGGGTCTTCCCCGGGGAGCTGTTTTTT. This gives the protein CASRRVFPGELFF.

This clone showed up just once. The chain carries TRBV7-9 and TRBJ1-1; possibly TRBD1 for D (5 bases). V shed 4 bases and J shed 6 bases, with 15 bases lying between them. Germline values: CDR1 SEHNR, CDR2 FQNEAQ (reference sequence). This CDR3 region has 14 residues. The CDR3 bases are TGTGCCAGCAGCTCAACCGAGACAGTTTCTGAAGCTTTCTTT. Protein product: CASSSTETVSEAFF.

The rearrangement links TRBV7-2 to TRBJ1-2, with 8 bases aligning to TRBD1. Germline CDR1 and CDR2: SGHTA and FQGNSA. The trim removed 4 bases at V and 7 bases at J, leaving 8 bases unmatched. The CDR3 extends over 14 amino acids. CDR3 coding DNA: TGTGCCAGCAGCTCGAACAGGGGGACGGGTGGCTACACCTTC. Its translation is CASSSNRGTGGYTF.

This clone has a single count. The chain carries TRBV6-5 and TRBJ1-5, with TRBD1 as a possible D gene (5 bases). This CDR3 contains 13 residues. The germline CDR1 and CDR2 sequences are MNHEY and SVGAGI. V lost 5 bases, J lost 4 bases, and 9 bases lay in between. The CDR3 protein is CASSRGRNQPQHF. The CDR3 nucleotides read TGTGCCAGCAGTCGGGGGAGGAATCAGCCCCAGCATTTT.

The chain uses TRBV4-3 and TRBJ1-3; a weak D match, TRBD1 (6 bases). Germline V gene sequence: CDR1 LGHNA, CDR2 YSLEER. The CDR3 extends over 17 amino acids. The ends were cut back, 1 base at V and 2 bases at J, with 15 bases in the middle. The CDR3 DNA sequence: TGCGCCAGCAGCCAAGCCTCCCACAGGGCCCCTGGAAACACCATATATTTT. Translated: CASSQASHRAPGNTIYF.

This chain connects TRBV27 to TRBJ2-1, with 7 bases that match TRBD1. V dropped 7 bases and J dropped 13; count of bases not matched to a gene: 7. Germline CDR1 is MNHEY and CDR2 is SMNVEV (reference sequence). The CDR3 totals 11 residues. The CDR3 sequence is CASMWDRLQFF. CDR3 nucleotide sequence: TGTGCCAGCATGTGGGACAGACTACAGTTCTTC.

V and J are TRBV7-9 and TRBJ1-3; 7 nucleotides line up with TRBD1. Germline V gene data show CDR1 as SEHNR and CDR2 as FQNEAQ (reference sequence). The CDR3 totals 15 residues. After removal of 1 base from V and 4 bases from J, the junction contained 4 bases not matched to a gene. The DNA of the CDR3 is TGTGCCAGCAGCTTAGTCCAGGGGGGCGGAAACACCATATATTTT. It encodes CASSLVQGGGNTIYF.

The V call is TRBV28, the J call TRBJ2-7, with 8 bases matching TRBD2. V shed 6 bases and J 6 bases; nucleotides not matched to a gene: 7. Looked up from germline, CDR1 is MDHEN and CDR2 is SYDVKM. The CDR3 sequence is 13 residues long. Here the CDR3 reads CASSRGGFTEQYF. Here the CDR3 DNA reads TGTGCCAGCAGCCGGGGGGGGTTTACCGAGCAGTACTTC.

The rearrangement uses TRBV19 and TRBJ1-1; tentatively, D is TRBD1 (5 bases). Germline V lookup: CDR1 LNHDA, CDR2 SQIVND (reference sequence). V lost 5 bases to trimming and J lost 3 bases, with 16 bases between them. The CDR3 consists of 15 residues. The CDR3 protein is CASSLPEGAYTEAFF. The CDR3 region has the DNA TGTGCCAGTAGTCTTCCCGAAGGGGCTTACACTGAAGCTTTCTTT.

The chain carries TRBV19 and TRBJ1-5; tentatively, D is TRBD1 (6 bases). Trimming took 5 bases from V and 4 from J, leaving 12 bases between them. This CDR3 has 14 amino acids. Per germline, CDR1 LNHDA and CDR2 SQIVND (reference sequence). The CDR3 nucleotides are TGTGCCAGTAGTCTAAGGACAGTAAATCAGCCCCAGCATTTT. Translated, it gives CASSLRTVNQPQHF.

The chain has TRBV29-1 and TRBJ2-5, with D perhaps assigned TRBD1 or TRBD2 (5 bases each). This CDR3 contains 17 residues. Trimming took off 4 bases at V and 2 bases at J, with 23 bases between the two ends. CDR1 is SQVTM and CDR2 is ANQGSEA in the germline V gene. CDR3 protein: CSVVRWQGIGVQETQYF. In DNA form, the CDR3 reads TGCAGCGTTGTAAGGTGGCAGGGTATCGGGGTACAAGAGACCCAGTACTTC. The full variable domain, its missing parts supplied by reference TRBV29-1 and TRBJ2-5, is SAVISQKPSRDICQRGTSLTIQCQVDSQVTMMFWYRQQPGQSLTLIATANQGSEATYESGFVIDKFPISRPNLTFSTLTVSNMSPEDSSIYLCSVVRWQGIGVQETQYFGPGTRLLVL.

The chain uses TRBV4-1 and TRBJ1-4, with 7 bases lining up with TRBD1. This CDR3 is built from 16 residues. Germline CDR1 and CDR2: MGHRA and YSYEKL. V trimming: 4 bases; J trimming: 5 bases; junction bases outside the gene matches: 10. The chain's CDR3 is CASSLETYRGNEKLFF. The CDR3 nucleotides are TGCGCCAGCAGCCTTGAAACATACAGGGGAAATGAAAAACTGTTTTTT.

DNA of the CDR3: TGTGCCAGCTCACCAAACAGGGGTTCTTTCTCACCCCTCCACTTT. Amino acid sequence: CASSPNRGSFSPLHF. V gene TRBV18 combines with J gene TRBJ1-6; TRBD1 matches 7 bases. The CDR3 contains 15 residues. V shed 2 bases and J 10 bases; nucleotides not matched to a gene: 8. Germline V gene lookup returns CDR1 KGHSH and CDR2 LQKENI. The whole variable domain, remainder taken from reference TRBV18 and TRBJ1-6, is NAGVMQNPRHLVRRRGQEARLRCSPMKGHSHVYWYRQLPEEGLKFMVYLQKENIIDESGMPKERFSAEFPKEGPSILRIQQVVRGDSAAYFCASSPNRGSFSPLHFGNGTRLTVT.

V gene TRBV19 combines with J gene TRBJ1-2, with D tentatively TRBD1 (6 bases). The germline V gene encodes CDR1 LNHDA and CDR2 SQIVND (reference sequence). With 8 bases removed from V and 6 bases from J, the gap between germline ends came to 16 bases. The CDR3 is 13 residues long. The chain's CDR3 is CASRQGGTHGYTF. CDR3 DNA: TGTGCCAGTCGCCAAGGGGGGACACATGGCTACACCTTC.

The rearrangement links TRBV9 to TRBJ2-1; no definite D call. The CDR3 is 16 residues long. CDR1 is SGDLS, CDR2 YYNGEE, per germline. V gave up 0 bases and J gave up 0 bases, with 10 bases separating them. The CDR3 DNA reads TGTGCCAGCAGCGTAGTGGACGGTAGCTCCTACAATGAGCAGTTCTTC. It translates to CASSVVDGSSYNEQFF.

The chain links TRBV19 to TRBJ2-7; D is unresolved. Looked up from germline, CDR1 is LNHDA and CDR2 is SQIVND (reference sequence). CDR3 length equals 14 residues. V lost 4 bases and J lost 1, with 11 bases in between. CDR3 in DNA: TGTGCCAGTAGTAAGGCGGCGCCTTCCTACGAGCAGTACTTC. As protein: CASSKAAPSYEQYF.

V is TRBV7-2 and J is TRBJ1-1; TRBD1 might be the D (5 bases). Per germline, CDR1 SGHTA and CDR2 FQGNSA. Trimming took off 4 bases at V and 4 bases at J, with 10 bases between the two ends. The CDR3 is 13 amino acids. This CDR3 is CASSSRGGTEAFF. The CDR3 nucleotides read TGTGCCAGCAGCTCCCGCGGGGGCACTGAAGCTTTCTTT.

The CDR3 spells CASSSPRTSGSSSRYEQYF. The CDR3 region has the DNA TGTGCCAGCAGTTCCCCGAGGACTAGCGGGAGTAGTTCGCGGTACGAGCAGTACTTC. The chain couples TRBV6-2 or TRBV6-3 to TRBJ2-7; 13 bases line up with TRBD2. The CDR3 loop spans 19 amino acids. Germline CDR1 reads MNHEY; CDR2 reads SVGEGT. The V segment lost 4 bases and the J segment 4 bases; nucleotides outside the gene matches: 16.

This chain links TRBV6-2 or TRBV6-3 with TRBJ2-3; the D is unclear. Germline lookup yields CDR1 MNHEY and CDR2 SVGEGT. With 6 bases removed from V and 8 bases from J, the gap between germline ends came to 9 bases. There are 11 residues in the CDR3. The CDR3 DNA sequence: TGTGCCAGCAGCGACTCACGTACGCAGTATTTT. Protein sequence: CASSDSRTQYF.

The chain links TRBV18 to TRBJ2-3; 7 bases map to TRBD2. This CDR3 is built from 14 residues. The V and J ends lost 5 bases and 4 bases, in that order; junction bases with no gene match: 6. The germline V gene has CDR1 KGHSH and CDR2 LQKENI. The DNA for the CDR3 is TGTGCCAGCTCATCAGGGAGGGCTGCAGATACGCAGTATTTT. Residues: CASSSGRAADTQYF.

This chain links TRBV28 with TRBJ1-2, with a tentative D call TRBD1 (6 bases). The V end lost 8 bases, the J end lost 5 bases, and 21 bases lay between the germline ends. The CDR3 loop spans 15 amino acids. The germline gives CDR1 MDHEN, CDR2 SYDVKM. DNA for the CDR3: TGTGCCAGCGGATCTTTTTCCGGGACAAGTTATGGCTACACCTTC. Residues: CASGSFSGTSYGYTF.

The chain couples TRBV20-1 to TRBJ1-4; D uncertain. Looked up from germline, CDR1 is DFQATT and CDR2 is SNEGSKA (reference sequence). The length of the CDR3 is 10 residues. The germline V and J ends were trimmed by 7 bases and 6 bases, with 6 bases remaining between them. For the CDR3, the DNA is TGCAGTGTTGCGGATGAAAAACTGTTTTTT. Its protein is CSVADEKLFF.

This chain joins TRBV5-1 and TRBJ2-1; 8 positions agree with TRBD2. This CDR3 comprises 16 residues. The V and J ends lost 1 base and 0 bases, in that order; junction bases with no gene match: 3. Germline CDR1 and CDR2: SGHRS and YFSETQ. In DNA form, the CDR3 reads TGCGCCAGCAGCTTGACTAGCGGAGGCTCCTACAATGAGCAGTTCTTC. Its translation: CASSLTSGGSYNEQFF.

V is TRBV4-1 and J is TRBJ2-1; perhaps TRBD2 as D (5 bases). The CDR3 has 14 residues. Deletions cut 3 bases from V and 7 bases from J, with 13 bases between. Looked up from germline, CDR1 is MGHRA and CDR2 is YSYEKL. CDR3: CASSQSPGWNEQFF. The CDR3 DNA reads TGCGCCAGCAGCCAGTCCCCGGGGTGGAATGAGCAGTTCTTC.

This sequence joins TRBV7-8 and TRBJ2-2, with D unclear. The V gene's germline CDR1 is SGHVS and CDR2 FQNEAQ. The CDR3 loop spans 13 amino acids. V lost 0 bases, J lost 5 bases, and 4 bases lay in between. The CDR3 sequence: CASSLAGTGELFF. In nucleotides, the CDR3 is TGTGCCAGCAGCTTAGCGGGTACCGGGGAGCTGTTTTTT.

CDR3 sequence: CASSGEGYEQYF. The DNA of the CDR3 is TGTGCCAGCAGCGGAGAAGGGTACGAGCAGTACTTC. The chain has TRBV11-3 and TRBJ2-7; D unresolved. Germline lookup yields CDR1 SGHNT and CDR2 YENEEA. The V and J ends lost 5 bases and 4 bases respectively, with 9 bases between them. This CDR3 region has 12 residues. The complete variable domain, with remaining parts taken from reference TRBV11-3 and TRBJ2-7, reads EAGVVQSPRYKIIEKKQPVAFWCNPISGHNTLYWYLQNLGQGPELLIRYENEEAVDDSQLPKDRFSAERLKGVDSTLKIQPAELGDSAVYLCASSGEGYEQYFGPGTRLTVT.

The genes are TRBV5-1 and TRBJ2-1, with D perhaps given as TRBD1 or TRBD2 (5 bases each). V lost 5 bases and J 5 bases, leaving 32 bases between the germline ends. The CDR3 sequence is 20 residues long. CDR1 and CDR2 (germline): SGHRS, YFSETQ. The CDR3 DNA reads as TGCGCCAGCAGTCCTTCTCCCTCCTGGATAACTAGTGGGGCACACAATGAGCAGTTCTTC. This gives the protein CASSPSPSWITSGAHNEQFF.

The chain combines TRBV18 with TRBJ1-5; 11 nucleotides align to TRBD1. The CDR3 length is 18 residues. V was clipped by 2 bases and J by 1 base; unmatched bases: 7. CDR1 and CDR2 (germline): KGHSH, LQKENI. The CDR3 loop is CASSPIGQGAYSNQPQHF. The CDR3 coding sequence is TGTGCCAGCTCACCAATCGGACAGGGGGCTTACAGCAATCAGCCCCAGCATTTT.

This rearrangement joins TRBV11-1 to TRBJ2-3; D gene uncertain. V lost 0 bases, J lost 5 bases, and 0 bases lay in between. This CDR3 contains 11 residues. CDR1 and CDR2 from the germline V gene are SGHAT and FQDESV (reference sequence). The CDR3 here is CASSLADTQYF. CDR3 nucleotide sequence: TGTGCCAGCAGCTTAGCAGATACGCAGTATTTT.

The chain is built from TRBV5-6 and TRBJ2-2, with TRBD1 identical over 8 bases. CDR3 length: 16 amino acids. Germline lookup yields CDR1 SGHDT and CDR2 YYEEEE. J lost 3 bases, V lost 0 bases, and 4 bases had no gene match. The CDR3 spells CASSLVTGDYTGELFF. The CDR3 DNA is TGTGCCAGCAGCTTGGTGACAGGGGACTACACCGGGGAGCTGTTTTTT. Drawing the rest from reference TRBV5-6 and TRBJ2-2, the complete variable domain is DAGVTQSPTHLIKTRGQQVTLRCSPKSGHDTVSWYQQALGQGPQFIFQYYEEEERQRGNFPDRFSGHQFPNYSSELNVNALLLGDSALYLCASSLVTGDYTGELFFGEGSRLTVL.